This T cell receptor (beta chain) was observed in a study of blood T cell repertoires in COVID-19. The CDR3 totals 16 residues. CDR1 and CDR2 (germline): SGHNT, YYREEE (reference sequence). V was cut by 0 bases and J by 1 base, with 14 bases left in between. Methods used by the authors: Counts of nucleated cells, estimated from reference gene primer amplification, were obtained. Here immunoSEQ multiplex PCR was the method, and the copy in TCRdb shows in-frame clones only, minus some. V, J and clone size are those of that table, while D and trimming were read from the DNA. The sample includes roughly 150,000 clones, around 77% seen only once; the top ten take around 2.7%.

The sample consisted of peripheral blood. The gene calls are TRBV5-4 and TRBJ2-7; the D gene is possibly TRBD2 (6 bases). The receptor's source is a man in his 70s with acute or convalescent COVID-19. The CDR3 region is CASSLDGLGGSYEQYF. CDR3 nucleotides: TGTGCCAGCAGCTTGGATGGGCTGGGGGGATCCTACGAGCAGTACTTC.